These T cell receptor beta chains were read from a single sample in a study of cytomegalovirus exposure and HLA in healthy donors. TCRdb's copy holds only in-frame clones and misses some; the assay was immunoSEQ multiplex PCR. The table shows tens of thousands of clones, with about 93% occurring only once. The sequenced sample was PBMCs. All receptors derive from a woman younger than 30 in good health and CMV-seronegative. Both conserved end residues are part of each CDR3. Each record gives: J gene, clone size, D gene, V gene, CDR3 DNA, CDR3 protein. D genes are given only for firm matches. Where a row states a size, it is once, few, many or the class of an expanded clone; other rows omit it.

>TRBJ2-7|-|-|TRBV5-1
TGCGCCAGCAGCTTGGATGGGGGGAAGGGATACGAGCAGTACTTC
CASSLDGGKGYEQYF
>TRBJ2-1|-|-|TRBV2
TGTGCCAGCAGTGAAAACGGCTACAATGAGCAGTTCTTC
CASSENGYNEQFF
>TRBJ1-1|-|TRBD1|TRBV6-5
TGTGCCAGCAGCTCCCCGGGACAGGGGATGACTGAAGCTTTCTTT
CASSSPGQGMTEAFF
>TRBJ1-5|-|-|TRBV19
TGTGCCAGTAGCATCAAGGGGACACCCCAGCATTTT
CASSIKGTPQHF
>TRBJ2-7|-|-|TRBV15
TGTGCCACCAGCAGGGACCAGGGTCCCTACGAGCAGTACTTC
CATSRDQGPYEQYF
>TRBJ1-5|-|-|TRBV28
TGTGCCAGCAGTAAGTTGAGAGAGGGTGGCAATCAGCCCCAGCATTTT
CASSKLREGGNQPQHF
>TRBJ2-3|-|-|TRBV28
TGTGCCTGGGGTTTTGGGGCCCCCGATACGCAGTATTTT
CAWGFGAPDTQYF
>TRBJ2-2|-|-|TRBV6-5
TGTGCCAGCACCTCCATTAGAACGCACCCCGGGGAGCTGTTTTTT
CASTSIRTHPGELFF
>TRBJ1-5|-|-|TRBV6-1
TGTGCCAGCAAATCGTACGGGGTGGCCAAAGAGCCCCAGCATTTT
CASKSYGVAKEPQHF
>TRBJ2-1|-|TRBD2|TRBV7-6
TGTGCCAGCAGCTTAGCTCTTTCTAGCGGGGGGGCATGGGAGCAGTTCTTC
CASSLALSSGGAWEQFF
>TRBJ2-3|-|TRBD2|TRBV6-6
TGTGCCAGCAGTTATCAGGCGGGGGGGCATTTAGATACGCAGTATTTT
CASSYQAGGHLDTQYF
>TRBJ2-7|-|-|TRBV18
TGTGCCAGCTCACCAGACCAGAGGGCGATTTCCTACGAGCAGTACTTC
CASSPDQRAISYEQYF
>TRBJ2-7|-|-|TRBV27
TGTGCCAGCAGCGAACAGGGAATCAGGACCTACGAGCAGTACTTC
CASSEQGIRTYEQYF
>TRBJ2-2|-|TRBD2|TRBV2
TGTGCCAGCAGTGATGCGGGGCGGGGGGCGAACACCGGGGAGCTGTTTTTT
CASSDAGRGANTGELFF
>TRBJ2-3|-|-|TRBV18
TGTGCCAGCTCACCACCAAGAAGCGGAACAGATACGCAGTATTTT
CASSPPRSGTDTQYF
>TRBJ1-5|-|TRBD1|TRBV6-5
TGTGCCAGCAGACCCGGGACAGGGACATGGCAGCCCCAGCATTTT
CASRPGTGTWQPQHF
>TRBJ2-7|once|-|TRBV7-9
TGTGCCAGCAGCTCATTTCATGGACAGCGTACCTACGAGCAGTACTTC
CASSSFHGQRTYEQYF
>TRBJ1-1|-|-|TRBV7-9
TGTGCCAGCAGCGACACCTCCATCACTGAAGCTTTCTTT
CASSDTSITEAFF
>TRBJ2-7|once|TRBD2|TRBV5-1
TGCGCCAGCAGCCTGACTAGCGGGGGGCCTCTGGCCTACGAGCAGTACTTC
CASSLTSGGPLAYEQYF
>TRBJ2-2|few|-|TRBV11-2
TGTGCCAGCAGCCCTTCTAACACCGGGGAGCTGTTTTTT
CASSPSNTGELFF
>TRBJ1-5|-|-|TRBV27
TGTGCCAGCAGTCTCTGCGGAAGAGTTTGGGGGGGGAGCAATCAGCCCCAGCATTTT
CASSLCGRVWGGSNQPQHF
>TRBJ1-1|-|-|TRBV5-4
TGTGCCAGCAGCTTGGCCAGGGCGAACACTGAAGCTTTCTTT
CASSLARANTEAFF
>TRBJ2-5|-|-|TRBV10-1
TGCGCCAGCAGTGAACGAGAAGTCCGTCAAGAGACCCAGTACTTC
CASSEREVRQETQYF
>TRBJ2-7|-|-|TRBV7-3
TGTGCCAGCAGCTTAACCCGGGCCGGGGCCTACGAGCAGTACTTC
CASSLTRAGAYEQYF
>TRBJ1-5|-|-|TRBV29-1
TGCAGCGCCGGGGATAGCAATCAGCCCCAGCATTTT
CSAGDSNQPQHF
>TRBJ2-5|-|-|TRBV7-2
TGTGCCAGCAGCCTCCGACAGGGACTGGAGACCCAGTACTTC
CASSLRQGLETQYF
>TRBJ2-3|-|-|TRBV28
TGTGCCAGCAGTTCCCCTGTAACAGATACGCAGTATTTT
CASSSPVTDTQYF
>TRBJ1-6|-|-|TRBV30
TGTGCCTGGAACAGGGAAATTTCACCCCTCCACTTT
CAWNREISPLHF
>TRBJ2-3|-|-|TRBV7-2
TGTGCCAGCAGCTTACAGGCGAGCCAAAGAGATACGCAGTATTTT
CASSLQASQRDTQYF
>TRBJ1-2|-|-|TRBV7-9
TGTGCCAGCAGCTTAGACCTTTCGGGGGGCTATGGCTACACCTTC
CASSLDLSGGYGYTF
>TRBJ2-5|-|-|TRBV7-7
TGTGCTAGCAGCCCCACCGGGGGATACCAAGAGACCCAGTACTTC
CASSPTGGYQETQYF
>TRBJ1-4|-|-|TRBV4-1
TGCGCCAGCAGCCAAGATTTCTATGAAAAACTGTTTTTT
CASSQDFYEKLFF
>TRBJ1-1|-|-|TRBV6-6
TGTGCCAGCAGTTTCGGGGGTAGCGACGCTGAAGCTTTCTTT
CASSFGGSDAEAFF
>TRBJ1-5|-|-|TRBV19
TGTGCCAGTGCCGCTCTGACCGACAGCCCCAATCAGCCCCAGCATTTT
CASAALTDSPNQPQHF
>TRBJ1-4|-|-|TRBV11-2
TGTGCCAGCAGCTTAAGCCCGGTCGGGGTGGTGGATGAAAAACTGTTTTTT
CASSLSPVGVVDEKLFF
>TRBJ1-3|-|TRBD1|TRBV5-8
TGTGCCAGCAGGACAGGGTCGCAAGGAAACACCATATATTTT
CASRTGSQGNTIYF
>TRBJ1-2|-|-|TRBV6-1
TGTGCCAGCAGTGGACAGGCCCCTGGCGGCTACACCTTC
CASSGQAPGGYTF
>TRBJ2-1|once|-|TRBV18
TGTGCCAGCTCACGGGTTACTAGCTCGGTTTACAATGAGCAGTTCTTC
CASSRVTSSVYNEQFF
>TRBJ2-3|-|-|TRBV15
TGTGCCACCAGCGCGGGGACGAGAGGATTGGAAGATACGCAGTATTTT
CATSAGTRGLEDTQYF
>TRBJ2-1|-|-|TRBV5-4
TGTGCCAGCAGAAGGGGGAGTGAGCAGTTCTTC
CASRRGSEQFF
>TRBJ2-1|-|-|TRBV6-6
TGTGCCAGCAGTTATGAGCCGAACTACAATGAGCAGTTCTTC
CASSYEPNYNEQFF
>TRBJ2-3|few|TRBD1|TRBV4-3
TGCGCCAGCAGGGACAGGGGGGACACAGATACGCAGTATTTT
CASRDRGDTDTQYF
>TRBJ2-3|-|-|TRBV19
TGTGCCAGTAGCCTTGGTCCCGGGGATACGCAGTATTTT
CASSLGPGDTQYF
>TRBJ1-5|-|-|TRBV7-8
TGTGCCAGCAGCTCCCGCGGCAGGGGAAGGAGCAATCAGCCCCAGCATTTT
CASSSRGRGRSNQPQHF
>TRBJ1-1|once|-|TRBV7-8
TGTGCCAGCAGCTACGGGAAATACAGGGTAATGAACACTGAAGCTTTCTTT
CASSYGKYRVMNTEAFF
>TRBJ2-2|-|-|TRBV19
TGTGCCAGTAACCTAGGGGACACCGGGGAGCTGTTTTTT
CASNLGDTGELFF
>TRBJ1-3|-|-|TRBV9
TGTGCCAGCTCCGAAGGAGCCTTTGGAAACACCATATATTTT
CASSEGAFGNTIYF
>TRBJ2-1|-|TRBD2|TRBV7-9
TGTGCCAGCAGCCCAGCCGGGACTAGCGGGTCGAGCTCCTACAATGAGCAGTTCTTC
CASSPAGTSGSSSYNEQFF
>TRBJ2-6|-|TRBD2|TRBV6-6
TGTGCCAGCAGTCCGGGGGGATCCGGGGCCAACGTCCTGACTTTC
CASSPGGSGANVLTF
>TRBJ2-2|few|-|TRBV4-3
TGCGCCAGCAGCCAACACATAGTCGGAGGGGGGGCCGGGGAGCTGTTTTTT
CASSQHIVGGGAGELFF
>TRBJ1-1|-|-|TRBV28
TGTGCCAGCACGAATCACATGAACACTGAAGCTTTCTTT
CASTNHMNTEAFF
>TRBJ1-5|-|TRBD1|TRBV19
TGTGCCAGTAGTACAGGGGGCGTTCAGCCCCAGCATTTT
CASSTGGVQPQHF
>TRBJ1-5|-|-|TRBV30
TGTGCCTGGAGTGTATCTGGCGGACAGCCCCAGCATTTT
CAWSVSGGQPQHF
>TRBJ2-3|-|TRBD2|TRBV7-3
TGTGCCAGCAGCTTAAACCCTAGCGGGGGGGCGGATACGCAGTATTTT
CASSLNPSGGADTQYF
>TRBJ1-2|-|TRBD1|TRBV18
TGTGCCAGCTCACCGGGACAGGATAACTATGGCTACACCTTC
CASSPGQDNYGYTF